This TCR beta chain appears in the sequencing data of a study of cytomegalovirus exposure and HLA in healthy donors. With regard to this clone: Its specificity is not known.

The study's findings and limits: Earlier analysis looked at TCR beta V segments, and most were productive about 87% or about 30% of the time.

Both 60 Vbeta primers and 13 Jbeta primers went into the PCR. The repertoire was sequenced with immunoSEQ multiplex PCR; TCRdb's copy has only in-frame clones and lacks some. The profile shows 110,000 to 150,000 clones, approximately 80% of them singletons. The V gene's germline CDR1 is SGHKS and CDR2 YYEKEE (reference sequence). V was clipped by 0 bases and J by 1 base, with 14 bases between them. The CDR3 covers 16 residues. The sequence was obtained from a man between 18 and 35 years old in good health and CMV-seronegative. The sequenced sample was PBMCs. The V and J genes are TRBV5-5 and TRBJ2-7; D possibly corresponds to TRBD1 (5 bases). In DNA form, the CDR3 reads TGTGCCAGCAGCTTGGATTCAGGGTTTGGTTCCTACGAGCAGTACTTC. It translates to CASSLDSGFGSYEQYF. Full variable domain (missing parts from reference TRBV5-5 and TRBJ2-7): DAGVTQSPTHLIKTRGQQVTLRCSPISGHKSVSWYQQVLGQGPQFIFQYYEKEERGRGNFPDRFSARQFPNYSSELNVNALLLGDSALYLCASSLDSGFGSYEQYFGPGTRLTVT.